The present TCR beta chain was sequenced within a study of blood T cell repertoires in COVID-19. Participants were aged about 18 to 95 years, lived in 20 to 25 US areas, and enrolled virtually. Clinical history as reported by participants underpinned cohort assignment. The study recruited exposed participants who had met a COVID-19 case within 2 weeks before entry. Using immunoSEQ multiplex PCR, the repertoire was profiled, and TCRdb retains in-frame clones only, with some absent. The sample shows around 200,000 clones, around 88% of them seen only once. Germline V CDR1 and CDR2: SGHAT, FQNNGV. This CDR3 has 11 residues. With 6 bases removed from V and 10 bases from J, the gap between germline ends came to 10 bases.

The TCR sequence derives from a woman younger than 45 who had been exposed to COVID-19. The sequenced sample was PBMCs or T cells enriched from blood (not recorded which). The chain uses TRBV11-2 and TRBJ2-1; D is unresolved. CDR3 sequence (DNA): TGTGCCAGCAGTCCCCGGTCCGAGCAGTTCTTC. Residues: CASSPRSEQFF.